What follows is one TCR beta chain and its context. The CDR3 length is 13 residues. V lost 4 bases and J 5 bases, leaving 14 bases between the germline ends. Per germline, CDR1 DFQATT and CDR2 SNEGSKA (reference sequence). Investigators took 9.5 to 10 milliliters of peripheral blood from every donor. Extractions gave at least 5.5 micrograms of total RNA per sample. A sample-barcoded 5' primer and a J-beta primer mix were used in a second PCR of roughly 6 to 11 cycles. Every individual sample yielded 2.5 million or more paired-end reads (each containing CDR3). TCRdb independently ran MiXCR on the 5' RACE reads; one entry per CDR3 protein. The sample records under 800,000 distinct CDR3 sequences, roughly 43% being singletons. The data derive from a study of blood T cells in healthy people across ages. The overall study: Template switching caught about one barcoded beta molecule for each two T cells.

The sample comprised blood. The receptor comes from a woman aged 55-69 years in good health. The chain joins TRBV20-1 to TRBJ2-5; D ambiguous. For the CDR3, the DNA is TGCAGTGCTAAAATGGCCCCCCAGGAGACCCAGTACTTC. Its translation: CSAKMAPQETQYF.